This T cell receptor (beta chain) derives from a study of Ad26.COV2.S vaccination and SARS-CoV-2 variants. Study-wide background: Ad26.COV2.S was injected intramuscularly once or twice, 56 days apart.

Turning to this clone: Antigen specificity is unknown.

Only in-frame clones appear in the TCRdb table, and some are missing; sequencing was by immunoSEQ multiplex PCR. The data hold roughly 330,000 clones, with almost 90% observed a single time. Study outcomes and limitations: Substantial response breadth was reportedly seen for spike-specific CD8+ and CD4+ T cells after vaccination.

Germline lookup yields CDR1 MNHEY and CDR2 SVGEGT. V dropped 5 bases and J dropped 1; count of bases not matched to a gene: 4. There are 15 residues in the CDR3. Treatment of the sample: some 19 received Ad26.COV2.S at low or high dose, single or two shots; a few received placebo; per-sample allocation not given. Material that was analyzed had been drawn on day 63 after the first vaccine or placebo injection. An adult donor aged 18-55 years was enrolled in Boston. This vaccine is an Ad26 vector that expresses the Wuhan-strain SARS-CoV-2 spike. The receptor was isolated from a person aged 18 to 65 who received the Ad26.COV2.S COVID-19 vaccine or a placebo. The rearrangement uses TRBV6-2 or TRBV6-3 and TRBJ2-3, with 9 bases matching TRBD2. The sequenced sample was peripheral blood, obtained in a trial of Ad26.COV2.S vaccine versus placebo. CDR3 sequence reads: CASSASGEGTDTQYF. The CDR3 DNA follows: TGTGCCAGCAGTGCTAGCGGGGAGGGCACAGATACGCAGTATTTT.